The 3 T cell receptor beta chains below come from one sample, sequenced in a study of T cell repertoires in cytomegalovirus infection. Their antigens remain unidentified. TCRdb passed the reads through MiXCR, listing each CDR3 protein once. The repertoire includes some 500,000 distinct CDR3 sequences, around a third of them detected once, and roughly 16% sits in the top ten. This specimen consisted of cultured PBMCs, obtained from culture after CMV antigen stimulation. These receptors all come from a human donor in good health (CMV status not recorded). Some clones in this sample may be carry-over from other donors' samples.

This clonotype turned up a few times. The genes are TRBV6-2 or TRBV6-3 and TRBJ1-2; D remains ambiguous. The CDR3 consists of 14 residues. CDR1 is MNHEY, CDR2 SVGEGT, per germline. V was trimmed by 2 bases and J by 2 bases, leaving 9 bases between them. The CDR3 region has the DNA TGTGCCAGCAGTTACCTCGGTGGCAACTATGGCTACACCTTC. Translation: CASSYLGGNYGYTF.

This clonotype was detected a few times. The chain combines TRBV27 with TRBJ2-3, with D possibly TRBD1 on 5 matching bases. The CDR3 has 15 residues. Between the trimmed V and J ends, which lost 4 bases and 0 bases, there was a span of 11 bases. Germline values: CDR1 MNHEY, CDR2 SMNVEV (reference sequence). CDR3: CASSSQGYSTDTQYF. The CDR3 DNA reads as TGTGCCAGCAGTTCCCAGGGTTACAGCACAGATACGCAGTATTTT.

The gene calls are TRBV27 and TRBJ1-3, with 10 bases identical to TRBD1. There are 18 residues in the CDR3. The junction had 5 bases not matched to a gene; V was cut back by 0 bases and J by 0 bases. Germline V lookup: CDR1 MNHEY, CDR2 SMNVEV (reference sequence). CDR3 nucleotide sequence: TGTGCCAGCAGTTTATCAGGGACAGGGGTCGCCTCTGGAAACACCATATATTTT. This encodes CASSLSGTGVASGNTIYF.